This TCR beta chain was documented in a study of T cell changes during pregnancy in multiple sclerosis. TCRdb's copy holds only in-frame clones and misses some; the assay was immunoSEQ multiplex PCR. The sample shows tens of thousands of clones, roughly 85% of them seen only once. V gave up 8 bases and J gave up 5 bases; unmatched junction bases: 10. Looked up from germline, CDR1 is SGHTA and CDR2 is FQGNSA. The CDR3 consists of 14 residues. The TCR was taken from a female donor with multiple sclerosis, enrolled in a pregnancy study. The V gene is TRBV7-2, the J gene TRBJ1-2; 8 bases line up with TRBD1. Material: CD4+ T cells from peripheral blood mononuclear cells, obtained before pregnancy. In DNA form, the CDR3 reads TGTGCCAGCGAATCAGGACAGGGCTCATATGGCTACACCTTC. Translation: CASESGQGSYGYTF.